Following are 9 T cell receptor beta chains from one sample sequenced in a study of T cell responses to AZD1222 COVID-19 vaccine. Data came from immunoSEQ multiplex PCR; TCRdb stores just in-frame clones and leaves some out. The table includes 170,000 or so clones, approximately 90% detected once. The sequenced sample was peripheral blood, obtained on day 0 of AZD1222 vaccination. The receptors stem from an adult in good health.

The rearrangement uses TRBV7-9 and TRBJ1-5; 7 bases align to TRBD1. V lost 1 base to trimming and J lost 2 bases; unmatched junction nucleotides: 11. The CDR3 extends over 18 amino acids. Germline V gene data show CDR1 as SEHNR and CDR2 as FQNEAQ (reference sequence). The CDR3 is CASSLGGGGLSRNQPQHF. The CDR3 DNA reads TGTGCCAGCAGCTTAGGCGGAGGGGGCCTCTCTCGCAATCAGCCCCAGCATTTT.

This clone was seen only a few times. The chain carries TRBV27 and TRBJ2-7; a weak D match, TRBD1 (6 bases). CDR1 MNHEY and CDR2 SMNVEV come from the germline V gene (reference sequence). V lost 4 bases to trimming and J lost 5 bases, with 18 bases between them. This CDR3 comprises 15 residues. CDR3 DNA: TGTGCCAGCAGTTCCTATTCACCTACAGGGCACGAGCAGTACTTC. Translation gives CASSSYSPTGHEQYF.

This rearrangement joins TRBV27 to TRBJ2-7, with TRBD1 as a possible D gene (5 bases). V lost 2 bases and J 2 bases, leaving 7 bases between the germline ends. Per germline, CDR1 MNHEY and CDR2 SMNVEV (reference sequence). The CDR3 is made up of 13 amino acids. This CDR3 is CASSLQGPYEQYF. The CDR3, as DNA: TGTGCCAGCAGTTTACAGGGTCCCTACGAGCAGTACTTC.

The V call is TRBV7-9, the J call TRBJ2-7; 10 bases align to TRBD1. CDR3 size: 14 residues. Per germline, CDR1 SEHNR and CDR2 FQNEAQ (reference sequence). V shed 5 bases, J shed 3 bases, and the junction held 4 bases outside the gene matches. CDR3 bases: TGTGCCAGCAGCCCGGGACAGGGGAACTACGAGCAGTACTTC. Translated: CASSPGQGNYEQYF.

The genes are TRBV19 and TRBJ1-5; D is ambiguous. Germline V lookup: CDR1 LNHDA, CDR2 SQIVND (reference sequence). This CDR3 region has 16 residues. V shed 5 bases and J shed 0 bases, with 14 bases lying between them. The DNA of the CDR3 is TGTGCCAGTAGTGTAAGAAGAGGGAATAGCAATCAGCCCCAGCATTTT. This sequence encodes CASSVRRGNSNQPQHF.

The CDR3, as DNA: TGTGCCAGCAGCTTAACGTCCCAGGGGGGCGGCATCACTGAAGCTTTCTTT. Translated, it gives CASSLTSQGGGITEAFF. V is TRBV7-8 and J is TRBJ1-1; TRBD1 matches 7 bases. V lost 2 bases, J lost 4 bases, and 13 bases stayed unmatched. The CDR3 covers 17 residues. Germline V gene lookup returns CDR1 SGHVS and CDR2 FQNEAQ.

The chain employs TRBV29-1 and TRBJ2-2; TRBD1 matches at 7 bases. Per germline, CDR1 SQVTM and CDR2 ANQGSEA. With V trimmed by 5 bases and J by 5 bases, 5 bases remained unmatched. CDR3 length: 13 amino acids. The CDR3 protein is CSVRQGGTGELFF. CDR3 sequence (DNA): TGCAGCGTTAGACAGGGTGGAACCGGGGAGCTGTTTTTT.

CDR3 in amino acids: CASNSGGGGELFF. CDR3 nucleotides: TGCGCCAGCAATAGCGGGGGCGGGGGGGAGCTGTTTTTT. The V and J genes are TRBV10-2 and TRBJ2-2; 9 nucleotides line up with TRBD2. Germline-derived CDR1 and CDR2 are WSHSY and SAAADI. V lost 7 bases, J lost 8 bases, and 5 bases stayed unmatched. There are 13 residues in the CDR3.

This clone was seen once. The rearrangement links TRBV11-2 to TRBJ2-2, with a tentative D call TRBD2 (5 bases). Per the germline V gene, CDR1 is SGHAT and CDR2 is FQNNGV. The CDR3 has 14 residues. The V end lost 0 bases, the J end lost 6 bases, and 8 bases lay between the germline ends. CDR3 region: CASSLEASPGELFF. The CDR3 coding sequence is TGTGCCAGCAGCTTAGAAGCTAGCCCCGGGGAGCTGTTTTTT.